This T cell receptor beta chain was sequenced during a study of cytomegalovirus exposure and HLA in healthy donors. Regarding the study as a whole: The investigators catalogued 150 to 200 TCR beta chains as cytomegalovirus-associated. For most subjects, TCR beta sequences were reported to predict HLA-A and HLA-B alleles with accuracy.

The PCR had 60 Vbeta and 13 Jbeta primers. Generated by immunoSEQ multiplex PCR, the TCRdb table keeps only in-frame clones and is missing some. The sample consists of 100,000 to 150,000 clones, roughly four fifths of them appearing once. This CDR3 has 14 residues. With V trimmed by 3 bases and J by 2 bases, 1 base remained unmatched. Germline V gene sequence: CDR1 LNHNV, CDR2 YYDKDF (reference sequence). This clone was seen once. Its specificity is not known. The source is a woman aged 50 to 60 in good health and CMV-seronegative. The V call is TRBV15, the J call TRBJ2-5, with 9 bases aligning to TRBD1. Sequencing used PBMCs. CDR3 DNA: TGTGCCACCAGCAGTGGACAGGGGCAAGAGACCCAGTACTTC. As protein: CATSSGQGQETQYF.